The next 27 T cell receptor beta chains were all read from a single sample in a study of blood T cell repertoires in COVID-19. Method: immunoSEQ multiplex PCR; TCRdb's copy keeps in-frame clones and lacks some. Of roughly 400,000 clones listed, roughly 88% are singletons. The material sequenced was PBMCs or T cells enriched from blood (not recorded which). These receptors all come from a man between 18 and 35 years old who had recovered from COVID-19.

This chain connects TRBV10-3 to TRBJ2-7; 8 bases match TRBD2. This CDR3 region has 14 residues. Germline assignment: CDR1 ENHRY and CDR2 SYGVKD. J lost 4 bases, V lost 7 bases, and 9 bases had no gene match. CDR3 bases: TGTGCCATCATGTCAGCGGGGGTAGGTTACGAGCAGTACTTC. The encoded protein is CAIMSAGVGYEQYF.

The V call is TRBV19, the J call TRBJ1-6; TRBD1 is a possible D gene (6 bases). The ends were cut back, 8 bases at V and 7 bases at J, with 9 bases in the middle. Germline values: CDR1 LNHDA, CDR2 SQIVND (reference sequence). This CDR3 comprises 12 residues. This chain's CDR3 is CASGTGNSPLHF. The CDR3 DNA follows: TGTGCCAGTGGTACAGGGAATTCACCCCTCCACTTT.

J is TRBJ2-7 and V is TRBV30; weak D call: TRBD1 (6 bases). The CDR3 length is 12 residues. Germline V gene sequence: CDR1 GTSNPN, CDR2 SVGIG (reference sequence). Trimming removed 2 bases at V and 9 bases at J, with 14 bases between. The CDR3 is CAWSHTGLVQYF. For the CDR3, the DNA is TGTGCCTGGAGTCATACAGGGTTGGTGCAGTACTTC.

The gene calls are TRBV7-9 and TRBJ2-2; 14 bases agree with TRBD2. The CDR3 runs 18 residues. V lost 6 bases to trimming and J lost 3 bases; unmatched junction nucleotides: 9. The germline gives CDR1 SEHNR, CDR2 FQNEAQ (reference sequence). The CDR3 region is CASRVSTSGRADTGELFF. In DNA form, the CDR3 reads TGTGCCAGCAGGGTGTCGACTAGCGGGAGGGCGGACACCGGGGAGCTGTTTTTT.

This clone was seen a single time. J is TRBJ2-5 and V is TRBV7-9, with a possible D match to TRBD2 (6 bases). This CDR3 is 14 amino acids long. CDR1 is SEHNR, CDR2 FQNEAQ, per germline (reference sequence). V lost 5 bases and J lost 5, with 15 bases in between. CDR3: CASSPSGGRETQYF. The CDR3, as DNA: TGTGCCAGCAGCCCAAGTGGTGGGAGGGAGACCCAGTACTTC.

This chain connects TRBV30 to TRBJ1-2; 8 bases map to TRBD1. The CDR3 has 13 residues. Germline V gene sequence: CDR1 GTSNPN, CDR2 SVGIG (reference sequence). The V gene end was trimmed by 5 bases and the J gene end by 3 bases; junction bases not matched to a gene: 5. CDR3: CAWAGGRDYGYTF. CDR3 sequence (DNA): TGTGCCTGGGCAGGGGGCCGGGACTATGGCTACACCTTC.

The CDR3 spells CASSGDRGMTDTQYF. The CDR3 DNA reads as TGTGCCAGCAGTGGGGACAGGGGGATGACAGATACGCAGTATTTT. V and J are TRBV28 and TRBJ2-3; TRBD1 matches at 11 bases. In germline, CDR1 is MDHEN, CDR2 SYDVKM. The junction had 4 bases not matched to a gene; V was cut back by 5 bases and J by 3 bases. The CDR3 runs to 15 residues.

This clone appeared a single time. This sample also contains other DNA sequences that code for the same CDR3. The chain uses TRBV9 and TRBJ1-2; D gene uncertain. CDR1 is SGDLS and CDR2 is YYNGEE in the germline V gene. This CDR3 has 14 amino acids. The germline V and J ends were trimmed by 0 bases and 0 bases, with 6 bases remaining between them. CDR3 nucleotide sequence: TGTGCCAGCAGCGTAGATTCGGCTAACTATGGCTACACCTTC. This encodes CASSVDSANYGYTF.

The J gene is TRBJ1-2, the V gene TRBV4-1; D may be TRBD1 (6 bases). Germline values: CDR1 MGHRA, CDR2 YSYEKL. V lost 3 bases and J 7 bases, leaving 15 bases between the germline ends. The CDR3 runs 14 residues. This chain's CDR3 is CASSQRGGARGYTF. In nucleotides, the CDR3 is TGCGCCAGCAGCCAGCGAGGGGGGGCGCGTGGCTACACCTTC.

CDR3 protein: CAIGGLAGELFF. The CDR3 DNA is TGTGCCATCGGGGGACTTGCGGGGGAGCTGTTTTTT. This chain links TRBV10-3 with TRBJ2-2; possible D gene TRBD2, 6 bases. V dropped 8 bases and J dropped 8 bases, with 12 bases sitting between them. Germline V gene lookup returns CDR1 ENHRY and CDR2 SYGVKD. The CDR3 is 12 amino acids.

This sequence joins TRBV5-7 and TRBJ1-4; D gene unclear. TRBV5-7 is labeled an ORF, and its function is uncertain. V lost 2 bases, J lost 7 bases, and 12 bases lay in between. This CDR3 is built from 14 residues. CDR3 sequence reads: CASSFEGATEKLFF. CDR3 DNA sequence: TGTGCCAGCAGCTTCGAGGGCGCGACTGAAAAACTGTTTTTT.

The chain joins TRBV7-8 to TRBJ1-5; D gene uncertain. The V gene's germline CDR1 is SGHVS and CDR2 FQNEAQ. The CDR3 has 13 amino acids. Trimming took 5 bases from V and 7 from J, leaving 12 bases between them. The CDR3 spells CASSLTPSQPQHF. CDR3 nucleotide sequence: TGTGCCAGCAGCCTAACACCGTCCCAGCCCCAGCATTTT.

In nucleotides, the CDR3 is TGTGCCATCAGTGCGGGGTTTGAAGCTTTCTTT. Amino acid sequence: CAISAGFEAFF. This rearrangement joins TRBV10-3 to TRBJ1-1; D unclear. This CDR3 comprises 11 residues. Germline lookup yields CDR1 ENHRY and CDR2 SYGVKD. Trimming took off 4 bases at V and 7 bases at J, with 7 bases between the two ends.

This clone was seen more than once but under ten times. The J gene is TRBJ2-1, the V gene TRBV5-1; TRBD1 might be the D (6 bases). CDR3 length equals 13 residues. In germline, CDR1 is SGHRS, CDR2 YFSETQ. Trimming left V 6 bases short and J 8 bases short, with 15 bases between. The CDR3 sequence is CASTQQGSYEQFF. DNA of the CDR3: TGCGCCAGCACCCAACAGGGTAGTTATGAGCAGTTCTTC. Supplemented by reference TRBV5-1 and TRBJ2-1, the full variable domain reads KAGVTQTPRYLIKTRGQQVTLSCSPISGHRSVSWYQQTPGQGLQFLFEYFSETQRNKGNFPGRFSGRQFSNSRSEMNVSTLELGDSALYLCASTQQGSYEQFFGPGTRLTVL.

This chain connects TRBV28 to TRBJ2-3; TRBD2 aligns across 10 bases. Per germline, CDR1 MDHEN and CDR2 SYDVKM. There are 14 residues in the CDR3. CDR3 residues: CGASGRVLTDTQYF. For the CDR3, the DNA is TGTGGGGCGAGCGGGAGGGTCCTCACAGATACGCAGTATTTT. The variable domain in full, completed from reference TRBV28 and TRBJ2-3, reads DVKVTQSSRYLVKRTGEKVFLECVQDMDHENMFWYRQDPGLGLRLIYFSYDVKMKEKGDIPEGYSVSREKKERFSLILESASTNQTSMYLCGASGRVLTDTQYFGPGTRLTVL.

The chain has TRBV5-4 and TRBJ2-1; tentatively, D is TRBD2 (5 bases). The germline V and J ends were trimmed by 2 bases and 10 bases, with 13 bases remaining between them. The germline V gene encodes CDR1 SGHNT and CDR2 YYREEE (reference sequence). The CDR3 extends over 13 amino acids. In nucleotides, the CDR3 is TGTGCCAGCAGCTTACTGGCGGGTAGCGAGCAGTTCTTC. Translation gives CASSLLAGSEQFF.

J is TRBJ1-6 and V is TRBV7-2; D is ambiguous. Germline CDR1 SGHTA, CDR2 FQGNSA. Deletions cut 4 bases from V and 5 bases from J, with 12 bases between. This CDR3 has 15 amino acids. The CDR3 protein is CASSSRVYNNSPLHF. As DNA, the CDR3 is TGTGCCAGCAGCTCGAGGGTCTATAATAATTCACCCCTCCACTTT.

This sequence joins TRBV3-1 (or the pseudogene TRBV3-2) and TRBJ1-3, with 12 positions matching TRBD1. Losses at the gene ends were 4 bases for V and 0 bases for J; bases not matched to a gene: 16. The V gene's germline CDR1 is LGHDT and CDR2 YNNKEL (reference sequence). The CDR3 extends over 21 amino acids. The CDR3 DNA reads TGTGCCAGCAGCCCTGGGTATAGGGACAGGGGGCAACTGGTCTCTGGAAACACCATATATTTT. It translates to CASSPGYRDRGQLVSGNTIYF.

The chain recombines TRBV4-2 with TRBJ1-5; 8 bases align to TRBD1. This CDR3 has 15 residues. Unmatched junction bases numbered 6, after V lost 3 bases and J lost 5 bases. Germline V CDR1 and CDR2: LGHNA, YNFKEQ. The CDR3 bases are TGTGCCAGCAGCCAGGACAGGGCAGGGCATCAGCCCCAGCATTTT. Translated, it gives CASSQDRAGHQPQHF.

This rearrangement joins TRBV28 to TRBJ1-6; 11 bases fit TRBD1. The CDR3 is 15 amino acids. The ends lost 7 bases at V and 9 bases at J; junction bases unmatched: 8. Per germline, CDR1 MDHEN and CDR2 SYDVKM. The CDR3: CASNPSGQGVSPLHF. CDR3 DNA sequence: TGTGCCAGCAACCCCTCGGGACAGGGGGTTTCACCCCTCCACTTT.

This clone was seen a single time. This chain connects TRBV5-5 to TRBJ1-2; D remains ambiguous. Trimming left V 4 bases short and J 3 bases short, with 16 bases between. Germline V gene sequence: CDR1 SGHKS, CDR2 YYEKEE (reference sequence). CDR3 length: 15 amino acids. CDR3 region: CASSESLIPDYGYTF. In nucleotides, the CDR3 is TGTGCCAGCAGCGAGTCGCTAATTCCGGACTATGGCTACACCTTC.

The genes are TRBV7-3 and TRBJ2-1, with TRBD2 matching over 8 bases. The CDR3 sequence is 15 residues long. Germline trimming cut 5 bases from V and 8 bases from J; bases unmatched to any gene: 11. Looked up from germline, CDR1 is SGHTA and CDR2 is FQGTGA. The CDR3 DNA is TGTGCCAGCAGCCCAGAGGGAGGCGGGGGGTATGAGCAGTTCTTC. Translating it yields CASSPEGGGGYEQFF. The full variable domain, completed using reference TRBV7-3 and TRBJ2-1, is GAGVSQTPSNKVTEKGKYVELRCDPISGHTALYWYRQSLGQGPEFLIYFQGTGAADDSGLPNDRFFAVRPEGSVSTLKIQRTERGDSAVYLCASSPEGGGGYEQFFGPGTRLTVL.

The CDR3 region is CASSLSGDYQPQHF. CDR3 coding DNA: TGTGCCAGCAGTTTATCGGGAGATTATCAGCCCCAGCATTTT. The chain couples TRBV28 to TRBJ1-5; D remains ambiguous. Germline V gene lookup returns CDR1 MDHEN and CDR2 SYDVKM. The CDR3 sequence is 14 residues long. The V end was cut by 1 base, the J end by 5 bases, with 9 bases between.

The V gene is TRBV3-1 (or the pseudogene TRBV3-2), the J gene TRBJ2-7; 15 nucleotides align to TRBD2. The V gene end was trimmed by 1 base and the J gene end by 3 bases; junction bases not matched to a gene: 7. This CDR3 is 18 amino acids long. CDR1 and CDR2 from the germline V gene are LGHDT and YNNKEL (reference sequence). CDR3: CASSQVKGLAGGRYEQYF. CDR3 in DNA: TGTGCCAGCAGCCAAGTAAAGGGACTAGCGGGAGGCCGCTACGAGCAGTACTTC.

This clone was picked up one time. The rearrangement links TRBV5-1 to TRBJ1-1, with TRBD1 identical over 10 bases. The junction had 7 bases not matched to a gene; V was cut back by 5 bases and J by 0 bases. There are 16 residues in the CDR3. Looked up from germline, CDR1 is SGHRS and CDR2 is YFSETQ. The CDR3 region is CASSRRTGGLNTEAFF. CDR3 coding DNA: TGCGCCAGCAGTCGAAGGACAGGGGGGCTGAACACTGAAGCTTTCTTT.

This clone was seen a handful of times. The rearrangement joins TRBV10-3 to TRBJ2-1, with D unresolved. The CDR3 loop spans 15 amino acids. In germline, CDR1 is ENHRY, CDR2 SYGVKD. V lost 2 bases to trimming and J lost 9 bases, with 17 bases between them. CDR3 residues: CAISENDAVLGEQFF. CDR3 DNA: TGTGCCATCAGTGAGAATGATGCGGTTTTGGGTGAGCAGTTCTTC.

The chain uses TRBV30 and TRBJ1-1; no firm D call. V lost 7 bases and J lost 3, with 21 bases in between. The germline V gene has CDR1 GTSNPN and CDR2 SVGIG (reference sequence). The CDR3 covers 15 residues. Here the CDR3 reads CALEPGDQVDTEAFF. The CDR3, as DNA: TGTGCCTTGGAACCGGGAGATCAAGTGGACACTGAAGCTTTCTTT.